These 9 T cell receptor beta chains came from one sample sequenced in a study of T-cell memory formation after mild COVID-19. In TCRdb, the 5' RACE reads were re-called with MiXCR into one record per CDR3 protein. The repertoire holds about 350,000 distinct CDR3 sequences, roughly 14% seen once, with 22% in the top ten. What was sequenced was PBMCs or a T cell subset sorted from them (not recorded which). All receptors derive from a man aged 18 to 35 who had mild COVID-19 (a few samples of this study predate the infection). Cell type and time point are not known.

This clonotype was recorded a few times. The chain couples TRBV19 to TRBJ1-4; the D is unclear. Germline values: CDR1 LNHDA, CDR2 SQIVND (reference sequence). V was clipped by 6 bases and J by 7 bases, with 12 bases between them. The CDR3 is 13 amino acids. CDR3 protein: CASRSYRGEKLFF. CDR3 DNA: TGTGCCAGTAGATCCTACCGGGGTGAAAAACTGTTTTTT. The full variable domain, rest sourced from reference TRBV19 and TRBJ1-4, is DGGITQSPKYLFRKEGQNVTLSCEQNLNHDAMYWYRQDPGQGLRLIYYSQIVNDFQKGDIAEGYSVSREKKESFPLTVTSAQKNPTAFYLCASRSYRGEKLFFGSGTQLSVL.

V usage is TRBV5-6 and J usage is TRBJ1-2, with D perhaps matching TRBD1 (5 bases). The V end lost 5 bases, the J end lost 0 bases, and 11 bases lay between the germline ends. Germline V CDR1 and CDR2: SGHDT, YYEEEE. There are 14 residues in the CDR3. DNA for the CDR3: TGTGCCAGCAGTCGGGGCCTTTCTAACTATGGCTACACCTTC. This codes for CASSRGLSNYGYTF.

This clonotype was found a few times. The V gene is TRBV18, the J gene TRBJ2-1; D gene unclear. This CDR3 has 14 residues. Trimming pared 5 bases from V and 5 bases from J, leaving 13 bases between. Germline V gene sequence: CDR1 KGHSH, CDR2 LQKENI. CDR3 DNA sequence: TGTGCCAGCTCAGGCCAGAGACTCAACAATGAGCAGTTCTTC. It translates to CASSGQRLNNEQFF.

This clonotype was picked up many times. This chain uses TRBV4-3 with TRBJ1-1; no clear D. The CDR3 has 16 amino acids. V was clipped by 2 bases and J by 0 bases, with 13 bases between them. Per the germline V gene, CDR1 is LGHNA and CDR2 is YSLEER. CDR3 bases: TGCGCCAGCAGCCAACACCCGGCCACAGTGAACACTGAAGCTTTCTTT. Its translation is CASSQHPATVNTEAFF.

A few counts support this clonotype. The genes are TRBV18 and TRBJ2-1, with TRBD1 matching 11 bases. Germline assignment: CDR1 KGHSH and CDR2 LQKENI. V was clipped by 2 bases and J by 6 bases; unmatched bases: 3. This CDR3 comprises 15 residues. The CDR3, as DNA: TGTGCCAGCTCACCAGTAGGGACAGGGGGCAATGAGCAGTTCTTC. It is translated as CASSPVGTGGNEQFF.

The chain is built from TRBV10-2 and TRBJ1-4, with D unclear. Germline assignment: CDR1 WSHSY and CDR2 SAAADI. V lost 3 bases and J lost 8, with 13 bases in between. This CDR3 spans 14 amino acids. The CDR3 DNA reads TGCGCCAGCAGTGAAGGCCAGCAGTCGGAAAAACTGTTTTTT. Protein: CASSEGQQSEKLFF.

This clonotype has at least ten counts. The chain recombines TRBV7-3 with TRBJ2-1, with TRBD1 identical over 7 bases. From germline, CDR1 is SGHTA and CDR2 FQGTGA. This CDR3 is 13 amino acids long. J was trimmed by 8 bases and V by 3 bases; bases with no gene match: 4. The CDR3 bases are TGTGCCAGCAGCTTGAACAGGGGCGATGAGCAGTTCTTC. This encodes CASSLNRGDEQFF.

The CDR3 protein is CASSQEVGGNQPQHF. CDR3 sequence (DNA): TGTGCCAGCAGCCAAGAGGTAGGGGGCAATCAGCCCCAGCATTTT. This rearrangement joins TRBV3-1 to TRBJ1-5; maybe TRBD1 (5 bases). V shed 0 bases and J shed 2 bases, with 8 bases lying between them. The CDR3 spans 15 residues. Germline V gene sequence: CDR1 LGHDT, CDR2 YNNKEL (reference sequence).

This clonotype was seen many times. The CDR3 sequence is CASSSSYKPGTTDTQYF. The CDR3 coding sequence is TGCGCCAGCAGCTCATCCTACAAGCCCGGGACAACAGATACGCAGTATTTT. This chain connects TRBV5-1 to TRBJ2-3, with D maybe TRBD1 (6 bases). The CDR3 runs 17 residues. Trimming pared 3 bases from V and 3 bases from J, leaving 20 bases between. CDR1 SGHRS and CDR2 YFSETQ come from the germline V gene.